The 31 T cell receptor beta chains given below trace back to one sample, sequenced in a study of shared clonotypes between healthy human individuals. Naive CD8 populations comprised CD45RO-negative cells positively selected for CCR7, excluding terminally differentiated effector memory CD45RA+ cells. Profiled with immunoSEQ multiplex PCR; TCRdb holds only in-frame clones, not every one. The data show about 680,000 clones, with 92% seen just once and 24% held by the top ten. The sample was naive CD8+ T cells sorted from blood. These receptors were taken from a man younger than 45 in good health.

The chain carries TRBV5-4 and TRBJ2-3; D is undetermined. V gave up 4 bases and J gave up 1 base, with 10 bases separating them. The germline V gene has CDR1 SGHNT and CDR2 YYREEE (reference sequence). The CDR3 is 14 amino acids. CDR3 sequence: CASSQVGGTDTQYF. The CDR3, as DNA: TGTGCCAGCAGCCAGGTGGGCGGCACAGATACGCAGTATTTT.

A note on this clone: The same CDR3 is also encoded by other DNA sequences in this sample. This rearrangement joins TRBV11-2 to TRBJ1-1, with D unresolved. Germline V gene lookup returns CDR1 SGHAT and CDR2 FQNNGV. V shed 1 base and J shed 1 base, with 4 bases lying between them. This CDR3 comprises 13 residues. The CDR3 DNA reads TGTGCCAGCAGCTTAGCCGGGAACACTGAAGCTTTCTTT. Amino acid sequence: CASSLAGNTEAFF.

V is TRBV19 and J is TRBJ2-1, with 10 bases that match TRBD2. V gave up 5 bases and J gave up 7 bases; unmatched junction bases: 8. Germline CDR1 LNHDA, CDR2 SQIVND (reference sequence). The CDR3 is 15 residues long. The CDR3 loop reads CASSVLAGAQNEQFF. The CDR3 DNA reads as TGTGCCAGTAGTGTCCTAGCGGGAGCCCAAAATGAGCAGTTCTTC.

V and J are TRBV19 and TRBJ2-1; D unclear. With 8 bases removed from V and 4 bases from J, the gap between germline ends came to 9 bases. The CDR3 is 12 residues long. CDR1 is LNHDA, CDR2 SQIVND, per germline (reference sequence). DNA for the CDR3: TGTGCCAGTCGTGGCCAGTACAATGAGCAGTTCTTC. Its protein is CASRGQYNEQFF. Supplemented by reference TRBV19 and TRBJ2-1, the full variable domain reads DGGITQSPKYLFRKEGQNVTLSCEQNLNHDAMYWYRQDPGQGLRLIYYSQIVNDFQKGDIAEGYSVSREKKESFPLTVTSAQKNPTAFYLCASRGQYNEQFFGPGTRLTVL.

The chain joins TRBV29-1 to TRBJ2-1; 9 bases map to TRBD2. V gave up 4 bases and J gave up 2 bases; unmatched junction bases: 9. Germline V gives CDR1 SQVTM, CDR2 ANQGSEA. This CDR3 region has 16 residues. DNA for the CDR3: TGCAGCGTTGGGACTGTTAGCGGGAGAACCTACAATGAGCAGTTCTTC. Its protein product is CSVGTVSGRTYNEQFF.

J is TRBJ2-1 and V is TRBV10-1; 8 positions agree with TRBD1. The CDR3 is 13 amino acids. The junction had 9 bases not matched to a gene; V was cut back by 10 bases and J by 7 bases. Germline CDR1 reads WNHNN; CDR2 reads SYGVQD (reference sequence). For the CDR3, the DNA is TGCGCCACCTCCAGGACAGGGAATAATGAGCAGTTCTTC. Its protein is CATSRTGNNEQFF.

This chain uses TRBV5-1 with TRBJ2-2; a weak D match, TRBD1 (6 bases). The CDR3 covers 16 residues. Trimming shortened V by 7 bases and J by 0 bases, and 16 bases separated the two germline ends. Germline V gene sequence: CDR1 SGHRS, CDR2 YFSETQ. CDR3 region: CASEEWGHSNTGELFF. CDR3 DNA: TGCGCCAGCGAGGAGTGGGGACATTCGAACACCGGGGAGCTGTTTTTT.

The CDR3 sequence: CASSHGLASSYEQYF. In nucleotides, the CDR3 is TGTGCCAGCAGTCACGGACTAGCCTCTTCCTACGAGCAGTACTTC. The genes are TRBV27 and TRBJ2-7; 8 bases are shared with TRBD2. CDR1 is MNHEY, CDR2 SMNVEV, per germline (reference sequence). V gave up 5 bases and J gave up 1 base; unmatched junction bases: 7. The CDR3 has 15 residues.

This clone has just one count. This chain links TRBV4-1 with TRBJ1-2, with unresolved D. Trimming stripped 1 base from V and 4 bases from J, with 13 bases between. Germline CDR1 is MGHRA and CDR2 is YSYEKL. The CDR3 runs to 15 residues. CDR3 sequence: CASSQARAETYGYTF. The CDR3 nucleotides are TGCGCCAGCAGCCAAGCCCGGGCGGAGACCTATGGCTACACCTTC.

This chain connects TRBV5-4 to TRBJ1-1; D possibly corresponds to TRBD1 (6 bases). The CDR3 totals 17 residues. Germline values: CDR1 SGHNT, CDR2 YYREEE (reference sequence). The V and J ends lost 4 bases and 5 bases respectively, with 24 bases between them. This CDR3 is CASSPALGTGHATEAFF. The CDR3 nucleotides read TGTGCCAGCAGCCCTGCCCTTGGAACAGGGCACGCGACTGAAGCTTTCTTT.

The chain couples TRBV7-9 to TRBJ1-2; D not certain. The CDR3 is 14 residues long. V was trimmed by 6 bases and J by 7 bases, leaving 18 bases between them. The V gene's germline CDR1 is SEHNR and CDR2 FQNEAQ (reference sequence). For the CDR3, the DNA is TGTGCCAGCAGTTATACCCTGGCCGGGTCTGGCTACACCTTC. This gives the protein CASSYTLAGSGYTF.

The CDR3 loop reads CASSRTVGNTEAFF. The CDR3 DNA is TGTGCCAGCAGCCGAACCGTGGGGAACACTGAAGCTTTCTTT. The chain is built from TRBV9 and TRBJ1-1; no reliable D call. Germline-derived CDR1 and CDR2 are SGDLS and YYNGEE. V was cut by 4 bases and J by 1 base, with 11 bases left in between. The CDR3 has 14 residues.

The CDR3 DNA follows: TGTGCCAGCACGTCGGACAGGGGGACAGATACGCAGTATTTT. It is translated as CASTSDRGTDTQYF. The chain is built from TRBV6-5 and TRBJ2-3; 10 nucleotides match TRBD1. Germline lookup yields CDR1 MNHEY and CDR2 SVGAGI. The CDR3 covers 14 residues. V dropped 7 bases and J dropped 3; count of bases not matched to a gene: 4.

Here the CDR3 reads CASSEHPGLADYNEQFF. In DNA form, the CDR3 reads TGTGCCAGCAGTGAACATCCGGGACTAGCGGATTACAATGAGCAGTTCTTC. The genes are TRBV2 and TRBJ2-1; 11 bases map to TRBD2. The J segment lost 4 bases and the V segment lost 2 bases, leaving 7 bases of the junction unmatched. The germline V gene has CDR1 SNHLY and CDR2 FYNNEI. The CDR3 is made up of 17 amino acids. Based on the CDR3 plus reference TRBV2 and TRBJ2-1, the full variable domain is EPEVTQTPSHQVTQMGQEVILRCVPISNHLYFYWYRQILGQKVEFLVSFYNNEISEKSEIFDDQFSVERPDGSNFTLKIRSTKLEDSAMYFCASSEHPGLADYNEQFFGPGTRLTVL.

The V gene is TRBV4-1, the J gene TRBJ1-2; a weak D match, TRBD1 (5 bases). The V gene lost 1 base and the J gene lost 5 bases, with 14 bases spanning the gap. Germline V lookup: CDR1 MGHRA, CDR2 YSYEKL. The CDR3 consists of 15 residues. The CDR3 sequence is CASSQGGRGLYGYTF. The CDR3 nucleotides read TGCGCCAGCAGCCAAGGGGGTAGGGGTTTATATGGCTACACCTTC.

This chain uses TRBV5-1 with TRBJ2-1; D possibly uses TRBD1 or TRBD2 (5 bases each). Germline lookup yields CDR1 SGHRS and CDR2 YFSETQ. The CDR3 contains 17 residues. V lost 3 bases and J lost 0, with 16 bases in between. DNA for the CDR3: TGCGCCAGCAGCTGGCCCCCGGGGCCTAGCTCCTACAATGAGCAGTTCTTC. Its translation is CASSWPPGPSSYNEQFF.

This clone appeared once. The chain combines TRBV29-1 with TRBJ2-3, with TRBD2 as a possible D gene (6 bases). The V end lost 3 bases, the J end lost 2 bases, and 15 bases lay between the germline ends. Germline CDR1 and CDR2: SQVTM and ANQGSEA. The CDR3 spans 15 residues. CDR3 sequence: CSVEVGGLVTDTQYF. The CDR3 DNA sequence: TGCAGCGTTGAGGTGGGAGGACTGGTCACAGATACGCAGTATTTT.

The chain employs TRBV9 and TRBJ2-6; D is unresolved. Germline V gives CDR1 SGDLS, CDR2 YYNGEE. CDR3 length: 19 amino acids. V was trimmed by 1 base and J by 0 bases, leaving 17 bases between them. CDR3 nucleotide sequence: TGTGCCAGCAGCGTATCTTATCGTGAGGCAGACTCTGGGGCCAACGTCCTGACTTTC. The encoded protein is CASSVSYREADSGANVLTF.

This chain links TRBV21-1 with TRBJ1-5. TRBV21-1 is noted as a pseudogene. The CDR3 runs 16 residues. The CDR3 bases are TGTGCCAGCAGCAGAAGCGGGGTAGAGAGCAATCAGCCCCAGCATTTT. Amino acid sequence: CASSRSGVESNQPQHF.

This chain links TRBV27 with TRBJ1-2; 9 bases match TRBD1. The CDR3 spans 15 residues. Unmatched junction bases numbered 7, after V lost 0 bases and J lost 8 bases. The germline V gene has CDR1 MNHEY and CDR2 SMNVEV (reference sequence). This CDR3 reads CASSLSDRGPDGYTF. DNA for the CDR3: TGTGCCAGCAGTTTATCGGACAGGGGCCCGGACGGCTACACCTTC.

The chain links TRBV27 to TRBJ1-4; perhaps TRBD1 as D (6 bases). The ends were cut back, 5 bases at V and 5 bases at J, with 9 bases in the middle. Germline assignment: CDR1 MNHEY and CDR2 SMNVEV (reference sequence). This CDR3 region has 13 residues. The CDR3 DNA reads as TGTGCCAGCAGTGGACAGATAAATGAAAAACTGTTTTTT. Its protein product is CASSGQINEKLFF.

This clone appeared once. V and J are TRBV5-1 and TRBJ2-1; TRBD2 aligns across 12 bases. The germline gives CDR1 SGHRS, CDR2 YFSETQ. J was trimmed by 10 bases and V by 0 bases; bases with no gene match: 26. This CDR3 comprises 22 residues. The CDR3 DNA follows: TGCGCCAGCAGCTTGGCCGGGGGGCTAGCGGGAGGGCCCTCCAGCCTGGATGGCGAGCAGTTCTTC. Its protein product is CASSLAGGLAGGPSSLDGEQFF.

The gene calls are TRBV5-6 and TRBJ2-7; TRBD1 matches at 7 bases. J gave up 0 bases and V 7 bases, and 7 bases lay outside the gene matches. The CDR3 has 14 amino acids. Germline values: CDR1 SGHDT, CDR2 YYEEEE. CDR3 sequence (DNA): TGTGCCAGCCTCCTACAGGGGAGCTCCTACGAGCAGTACTTC. The encoded protein is CASLLQGSSYEQYF. The full variable domain, in which reference TRBV5-6 and TRBJ2-7 provide the parts outside the CDR3, is DAGVTQSPTHLIKTRGQQVTLRCSPKSGHDTVSWYQQALGQGPQFIFQYYEEEERQRGNFPDRFSGHQFPNYSSELNVNALLLGDSALYLCASLLQGSSYEQYFGPGTRLTVT.

The chain couples TRBV6-1 to TRBJ1-2; 10 bases map to TRBD1. Unmatched junction bases numbered 5, after V lost 8 bases and J lost 8 bases. Germline CDR1 MNHNS, CDR2 SASEGT. This CDR3 region has 12 residues. This CDR3 is CASWDRGRGYTF. In DNA form, the CDR3 reads TGTGCCAGCTGGGACAGGGGACGGGGCTACACCTTC.

The rearrangement joins TRBV25-1 to TRBJ1-1; 8 nucleotides line up with TRBD1. Germline CDR1 MGHDK, CDR2 SYGVNS. The length of the CDR3 is 14 residues. V trimming: 6 bases; J trimming: 1 base; junction bases outside the gene matches: 4. CDR3 loop: CASRNGQGNTEAFF. CDR3 nucleotides: TGTGCCAGCAGGAACGGACAGGGGAACACTGAAGCTTTCTTT.

The V and J genes are TRBV10-3 and TRBJ1-5, with TRBD1 as a possible D gene (5 bases). V lost 3 bases and J 0 bases, leaving 9 bases between the germline ends. The CDR3 consists of 15 residues. The V gene's germline CDR1 is ENHRY and CDR2 SYGVKD. Written as DNA, the CDR3 is TGTGCCATCAGTGATTATGGGGGTAGCAATCAGCCCCAGCATTTT. Translating it yields CAISDYGGSNQPQHF.

The gene calls are TRBV29-1 and TRBJ2-3; TRBD2 is a possible D gene (6 bases). The CDR3 has 13 amino acids. Deletions cut 5 bases from V and 6 bases from J, with 15 bases between. Germline CDR1 SQVTM, CDR2 ANQGSEA. The CDR3: CSVPGLLTDTQYF. In DNA form, the CDR3 reads TGCAGCGTTCCGGGACTCCTGACGGATACGCAGTATTTT.

The chain has TRBV5-4 and TRBJ1-4, with 9 bases matching TRBD1. Looked up from germline, CDR1 is SGHNT and CDR2 is YYREEE (reference sequence). The trim removed 6 bases at V and 8 bases at J, leaving 11 bases unmatched. The CDR3 length is 15 residues. Written as DNA, the CDR3 is TGTGCCAGCACCACATCCGGGACAGGGAGGGAAAAACTGTTTTTT. It codes for CASTTSGTGREKLFF.

The chain employs TRBV18 and TRBJ2-7; 7 bases match TRBD2. Germline trimming cut 1 base from V and 2 bases from J; bases unmatched to any gene: 8. This CDR3 has 16 residues. CDR1 is KGHSH and CDR2 is LQKENI in the germline V gene. CDR3: CASSPRWASGPYEQYF. The DNA of the CDR3 is TGTGCCAGCTCACCACGGTGGGCTAGCGGACCCTACGAGCAGTACTTC.

This clone appeared a single time. This chain joins TRBV5-1 and TRBJ1-2, with D unclear. Germline V gene data show CDR1 as SGHRS and CDR2 as YFSETQ. Trimming cost V 0 bases and J 3 bases, with 15 bases left between them. The CDR3 has 16 amino acids. The CDR3 DNA is TGCGCCAGCAGCTTGGACCGATCGACTGCCGACTATGGCTACACCTTC. Protein: CASSLDRSTADYGYTF.

The rearrangement joins TRBV27 to TRBJ1-2; 7 bases agree with TRBD1. The CDR3 is made up of 14 amino acids. The V gene's germline CDR1 is MNHEY and CDR2 SMNVEV (reference sequence). Trimming at V came to 8 bases and at J to 8 bases, leaving 14 bases not matched to a gene. CDR3 sequence (DNA): TGTGCCAGCCGAGTAGCAGGGGGTTCGCGGGGCTACACCTTC. Its protein product is CASRVAGGSRGYTF.